This passage covers 23 T cell receptor beta chains from one sample sequenced in a study of blood T cell repertoires in COVID-19. Sequenced by immunoSEQ multiplex PCR; TCRdb stores in-frame clones only, minus some. Of about 260,000 clones in the sample, about 88% are singletons; the top ten hold 4.1%. Sample: PBMCs or T cells enriched from blood (not recorded which). The receptors here all came from a man aged 30 to 39 with acute COVID-19.

V gene TRBV6-5 combines with J gene TRBJ2-7; 7 bases are shared with TRBD2. V dropped 8 bases and J dropped 3; count of bases not matched to a gene: 10. Germline CDR1 MNHEY, CDR2 SVGAGI. The CDR3 extends over 14 amino acids. The CDR3 region has the DNA TGTGCCAGCGGGCCGGCTAGCGGATACTACGAGCAGTACGTC. Translation gives CASGPASGYYEQYV.

This chain joins TRBV6-1 and TRBJ2-2; D unresolved. Trimming shortened V by 3 bases and J by 5 bases, and 13 bases separated the two germline ends. This CDR3 region has 15 residues. Germline loops: CDR1 MNHNS, CDR2 SASEGT. The CDR3 DNA follows: TGTGCCAGCAGTGAGGTCGGCTCGCGGACCGGGGAGCTGTTTTTT. This codes for CASSEVGSRTGELFF.

This clone has just a few counts. The chain combines TRBV10-1 with TRBJ2-7; 7 bases line up with TRBD1. V lost 6 bases to trimming and J lost 0 bases; unmatched junction nucleotides: 8. The CDR3 runs to 15 residues. CDR1 is WNHNN and CDR2 is SYGVQD in the germline V gene (reference sequence). The CDR3 loop is CASREPGQCSYEQYV. The DNA of the CDR3 is TGCGCCAGCAGGGAACCGGGACAGTGCTCCTACGAGCAGTACGTC.

The rearrangement joins TRBV19 to TRBJ1-2, with D hard to call. V shed 3 bases and J shed 8 bases, with 13 bases lying between them. This CDR3 comprises 13 residues. CDR1 and CDR2 (germline): LNHDA, SQIVND (reference sequence). CDR3 in amino acids: CASSILAVSGYTF. CDR3 nucleotide sequence: TGTGCCAGTAGTATTCTGGCGGTGTCGGGCTACACCTTC. The full variable domain, its missing parts supplied by reference TRBV19 and TRBJ1-2, is DGGITQSPKYLFRKEGQNVTLSCEQNLNHDAMYWYRQDPGQGLRLIYYSQIVNDFQKGDIAEGYSVSREKKESFPLTVTSAQKNPTAFYLCASSILAVSGYTFGSGTRLTVV.

This chain connects TRBV3-1 (or the pseudogene TRBV3-2) to TRBJ1-4, with no clear D. The CDR3 totals 14 residues. CDR1 and CDR2 (germline): LGHDT, YNNKEL (reference sequence). The V end was cut by 7 bases, the J end by 5 bases, with 14 bases between. CDR3 in amino acids: CASNLQNPNEKLFF. The CDR3 DNA sequence: TGTGCCAGCAACCTACAGAATCCCAATGAAAAACTGTTTTTT.

This chain joins TRBV5-4 and TRBJ1-3, with 9 nucleotides matching TRBD1. The V gene's germline CDR1 is SGHNT and CDR2 YYREEE (reference sequence). This CDR3 comprises 16 residues. Losses at the gene ends were 4 bases for V and 2 bases for J; bases not matched to a gene: 7. The CDR3, as DNA: TGTGCCAGCAGCCCGGGACAGGGAGGCCCTGGAAACACCATATATTTT. It specifies CASSPGQGGPGNTIYF. Using reference TRBV5-4 and TRBJ1-3 for the parts outside the CDR3, the full variable domain is ETGVTQSPTHLIKTRGQQVTLRCSSQSGHNTVSWYQQALGQGPQFIFQYYREEENGRGNFPPRFSGLQFPNYSSELNVNALELDDSALYLCASSPGQGGPGNTIYFGEGSWLTVV.

The J gene is TRBJ2-7, the V gene TRBV6-5; perhaps TRBD2 as D (5 bases). This CDR3 spans 13 amino acids. Trimming took 5 bases from V and 0 from J, leaving 8 bases between them. Germline V lookup: CDR1 MNHEY, CDR2 SVGAGI. CDR3 residues: CASSRTGSYEQYV. In nucleotides, the CDR3 is TGTGCCAGCAGTCGGACTGGCTCCTACGAGCAGTACGTC.

The chain employs TRBV7-9 and TRBJ2-5; D unresolved. The V gene lost 2 bases and the J gene lost 7 bases, with 5 bases spanning the gap. CDR1 and CDR2 (germline): SEHNR, FQNEAQ (reference sequence). This CDR3 spans 11 amino acids. The DNA of the CDR3 is TGTGCCAGCAGCTTACCAGGGACCCAGTACTTC. Protein: CASSLPGTQYF.

This clone was seen only once. The CDR3 loop reads CASAFYRGANINEQFF. The CDR3, as DNA: TGTGCCAGCGCATTCTACCGGGGGGCGAATATCAATGAGCAGTTCTTC. The chain links TRBV5-4 to TRBJ2-1, with D possibly being TRBD2 (7 bases). This CDR3 is 16 amino acids long. Germline loops: CDR1 SGHNT, CDR2 YYREEE (reference sequence). V dropped 7 bases and J dropped 6 bases, with 23 bases sitting between them. The full variable domain, with the rest looked up from reference TRBV5-4 and TRBJ2-1, is ETGVTQSPTHLIKTRGQQVTLRCSSQSGHNTVSWYQQALGQGPQFIFQYYREEENGRGNFPPRFSGLQFPNYSSELNVNALELDDSALYLCASAFYRGANINEQFFGPGTRLTVL.

This rearrangement joins TRBV24-1 to TRBJ2-3; 12 bases align to TRBD2. The trim removed 3 bases at V and 11 bases at J, leaving 8 bases unmatched. Germline V gene sequence: CDR1 KGHDR, CDR2 SFDVKD. This CDR3 region has 15 residues. The DNA of the CDR3 is TGTGCCACCAGTGATGCCGGGACTAGCGGGTTTAGGCAGTATTTT. Encoded protein: CATSDAGTSGFRQYF.

The CDR3 sequence: CASSQRRGRNTEAFF. CDR3 coding DNA: TGTGCCAGCAGCCAGCGCAGGGGGCGGAACACTGAAGCTTTCTTT. The rearrangement uses TRBV3-1 (or the pseudogene TRBV3-2) and TRBJ1-1, with TRBD1 matching 8 bases. From germline, CDR1 is LGHDT and CDR2 YNNKEL (reference sequence). The trim removed 3 bases at V and 1 base at J, leaving 4 bases unmatched. The CDR3 is 15 residues long.

V and J are TRBV3-1 (or the pseudogene TRBV3-2) and TRBJ2-3; a weak D match, TRBD1 (6 bases). V was shortened by 0 bases and J by 0 bases, with 13 bases between the two germline ends. The CDR3 totals 17 residues. The germline CDR1 and CDR2 sequences are LGHDT and YNNKEL (reference sequence). CDR3 in amino acids: CASSQDRGQTSTDTQYF. CDR3 sequence (DNA): TGTGCCAGCAGCCAAGATAGGGGACAAACCAGCACAGATACGCAGTATTTT.

The sample holds a few counts of this clone. Sequence at one end of the junction differs from germline and may be a read error. The chain employs TRBV5-1 and TRBJ2-2; possibly TRBD2 for D (5 bases). The CDR3 contains 16 residues. Germline V gives CDR1 SGHRS, CDR2 YFSETQ. In DNA form, the CDR3 reads TGTGCCAGCACACCCACCCCAGCGGCCAACACCGGGGAGCTGTTTTTT. This translates into CASTPTPAANTGELFF. Complete variable domain (other parts from reference TRBV5-1 and TRBJ2-2): KAGVTQTPRYLIKTRGQQVTLSCSPISGHRSVSWYQQTPGQGLQFLFEYFSETQRNKGNFPGRFSGRQFSNSRSEMNVSTLELGDSALYLCASTPTPAANTGELFFGEGSRLTVL.

This sequence joins TRBV4-1 and TRBJ1-2, with D tentatively TRBD1 (5 bases). Germline V lookup: CDR1 MGHRA, CDR2 YSYEKL. V lost 0 bases and J 7 bases, leaving 12 bases between the germline ends. This CDR3 is built from 14 residues. The CDR3 loop is CASSQDPGVGGYTF. The CDR3 nucleotides are TGCGCCAGCAGCCAAGATCCGGGGGTGGGTGGCTACACCTTC.

With regard to this clone: A junction boundary mismatches the germline segment, possibly from a read error. V usage is TRBV5-1 and J usage is TRBJ1-1; D remains unclear. This CDR3 contains 12 residues. From germline, CDR1 is SGHRS and CDR2 YFSETQ. In DNA, the CDR3 is TGTGCCAGCAGCGTCCGCGGCACTGAAGCTTTCTTT. Residues: CASSVRGTEAFF. Complete variable domain (other parts from reference TRBV5-1 and TRBJ1-1): KAGVTQTPRYLIKTRGQQVTLSCSPISGHRSVSWYQQTPGQGLQFLFEYFSETQRNKGNFPGRFSGRQFSNSRSEMNVSTLELGDSALYLCASSVRGTEAFFGQGTRLTVV.

The rearrangement uses TRBV11-2 and TRBJ1-3, with D unclear. This CDR3 contains 13 residues. Germline V gene lookup returns CDR1 SGHAT and CDR2 FQNNGV. The ends were cut back, 5 bases at V and 0 bases at J, with 5 bases in the middle. CDR3 sequence reads: CASSPRSGNTIYF. DNA of the CDR3: TGTGCCAGCAGCCCTCGCTCTGGAAACACCATATATTTT. The variable domain in full, completed from reference TRBV11-2 and TRBJ1-3, reads EAGVAQSPRYKIIEKRQSVAFWCNPISGHATLYWYQQILGQGPKLLIQFQNNGVVDDSQLPKDRFSAERLKGVDSTLKIQPAKLEDSAVYLCASSPRSGNTIYFGEGSWLTVV.

V gene TRBV2 combines with J gene TRBJ2-2; D might be TRBD2 (6 bases). The V and J ends lost 7 bases and 2 bases respectively, with 17 bases between them. Germline V lookup: CDR1 SNHLY, CDR2 FYNNEI. The CDR3 runs 16 residues. This chain's CDR3 is CASKSGLSLNTGELFF. In nucleotides, the CDR3 is TGTGCCAGCAAGTCGGGACTGTCATTAAACACCGGGGAGCTGTTTTTT.

The chain couples TRBV24-1 to TRBJ1-1; maybe TRBD1 (6 bases). CDR1 and CDR2 (germline): KGHDR, SFDVKD. With 5 bases removed from V and 5 bases from J, the gap between germline ends came to 17 bases. This CDR3 is 15 amino acids long. The CDR3 sequence is CATSGSGGLGTEAFF. The CDR3 DNA follows: TGTGCCACCAGTGGGAGCGGGGGCCTGGGAACTGAAGCTTTCTTT.

This clone was detected a few times. The chain is built from TRBV19 and TRBJ1-1; D uncertain. This CDR3 is 11 amino acids long. Per germline, CDR1 LNHDA and CDR2 SQIVND (reference sequence). The V and J ends lost 5 bases and 8 bases respectively, with 9 bases between them. The CDR3 nucleotides read TGTGCCAGTAGTTGGGCTAGCGAAGCTTTCTTT. Translating gives CASSWASEAFF.

This clone was recorded once. V and J are TRBV11-3 and TRBJ2-2; TRBD2 matches 7 bases. This CDR3 contains 15 residues. CDR1 is SGHNT and CDR2 is YENEEA in the germline V gene. With 2 bases clipped from V and 1 base from J, the junction kept 1 base outside the gene matches. The CDR3 DNA is TGTGCCAGCAGCTTAAAGCGGGGGAACACCGGGGAGCTGTTTTTT. It specifies CASSLKRGNTGELFF.

As DNA, the CDR3 is TGTGCCAGCAGCTTGAGGACAGGGGGTGAAAAACTGTTTTTT. The encoded protein is CASSLRTGGEKLFF. This chain uses TRBV7-9 with TRBJ1-4; TRBD1 agrees at 10 bases. Germline CDR1 reads SEHNR; CDR2 reads FQNEAQ (reference sequence). The ends lost 3 bases at V and 7 bases at J; junction bases unmatched: 2. The CDR3 has 14 residues.

The chain has TRBV2 and TRBJ2-1, with D uncertain. CDR1 is SNHLY, CDR2 FYNNEI, per germline. Trimming left V 6 bases short and J 4 bases short, with 7 bases between. The CDR3 spans 12 residues. CDR3 bases: TGTGCCAGCAGAACAGAGTACAATGAGCAGTTCTTC. It codes for CASRTEYNEQFF.

The V and J genes are TRBV7-2 and TRBJ1-3; weak D call: TRBD1 (5 bases). Germline assignment: CDR1 SGHTA and CDR2 FQGNSA. The CDR3 sequence is 16 residues long. Trimming took off 2 bases at V and 2 bases at J, with 13 bases between the two ends. The CDR3 coding sequence is TGTGCCAGCAGCTTAAACCCCGCAGGGACTGGAAACACCATATATTTT. Its protein is CASSLNPAGTGNTIYF. The variable domain in full, completed from reference TRBV7-2 and TRBJ1-3, reads GAGVSQSPSNKVTEKGKDVELRCDPISGHTALYWYRQSLGQGLEFLIYFQGNSAPDKSGLPSDRFSAERTGGSVSTLTIQRTQQEDSAVYLCASSLNPAGTGNTIYFGEGSWLTVV.